This T cell receptor beta chain was found in a study of CD8 T cells in Susac syndrome. Study in general: The Susac syndrome patients were therapy-naive, on corticosteroids, or on intravenous immunoglobulin alone at blood draw. General study results and limits: It was acknowledged in the study that its TCR sequencing and HLA analysis involved a relatively small number of individuals.

As concerns this clonotype: Its antigen remains unknown.

Per germline, CDR1 SNHLY and CDR2 FYNNEI. The CDR3 is 14 residues long. The V end was cut by 7 bases, the J end by 3 bases, with 15 bases between. The diagnostic criteria for definite or probable disease, as recently defined, were met by the patients with Susac syndrome. Random hexamers were used to reverse transcribe an amount of roughly 0.45 to 1 ug RNA. A multiplex approach, immunoSEQ multiplex PCR, amplified TCR beta CDR3 across 54 Vbeta and 13 Jbeta. TCRdb reprocessed the immunoSEQ multiplex PCR reads via MiXCR and lists one record per CDR3 protein. The sample has 95,000 to 150,000 distinct CDR3 sequences; nearly 96% are singletons.

The sequence was obtained from a human donor with Susac syndrome. The J gene is TRBJ2-5, the V gene TRBV2; the D gene is possibly TRBD2 (6 bases). Sequencing was performed on CD4+ T cells from PBMCs. The CDR3 DNA reads TGTGCCAGCAAATTGGGACTTATAAAAGAGACCCAGTACTTC. The encoded protein is CASKLGLIKETQYF.